This T cell receptor beta chain was sequenced for a study of blood T cell repertoires in COVID-19. Source study methods: Amplification of reference gene primers was used by the study to estimate nucleated cell counts. The table came from immunoSEQ multiplex PCR; TCRdb's copy has only in-frame clones and leaves some out. The V and J calls and clone size were taken over from that table, and D and trimming were inferred from the DNA. This sample has under 150,000 clones, with around 85% found just once. V lost 1 base, J lost 1 base, and 13 bases lay in between. The CDR3 is made up of 16 amino acids. Germline V gene lookup returns CDR1 SGHVS and CDR2 FQNEAQ. A note on this clone: Other DNA sequences in this specimen translate into the identical CDR3.

The TCR comes from an older woman with COVID-19, enrolled during active disease. The source material was peripheral blood. This sequence joins TRBV7-8 and TRBJ1-2, with D perhaps TRBD1 (6 bases). The CDR3 DNA reads as TGTGCCAGCAGCTTAGTAGCAGGGGAATTTAACTATGGCTACACCTTC. Its translation: CASSLVAGEFNYGYTF.